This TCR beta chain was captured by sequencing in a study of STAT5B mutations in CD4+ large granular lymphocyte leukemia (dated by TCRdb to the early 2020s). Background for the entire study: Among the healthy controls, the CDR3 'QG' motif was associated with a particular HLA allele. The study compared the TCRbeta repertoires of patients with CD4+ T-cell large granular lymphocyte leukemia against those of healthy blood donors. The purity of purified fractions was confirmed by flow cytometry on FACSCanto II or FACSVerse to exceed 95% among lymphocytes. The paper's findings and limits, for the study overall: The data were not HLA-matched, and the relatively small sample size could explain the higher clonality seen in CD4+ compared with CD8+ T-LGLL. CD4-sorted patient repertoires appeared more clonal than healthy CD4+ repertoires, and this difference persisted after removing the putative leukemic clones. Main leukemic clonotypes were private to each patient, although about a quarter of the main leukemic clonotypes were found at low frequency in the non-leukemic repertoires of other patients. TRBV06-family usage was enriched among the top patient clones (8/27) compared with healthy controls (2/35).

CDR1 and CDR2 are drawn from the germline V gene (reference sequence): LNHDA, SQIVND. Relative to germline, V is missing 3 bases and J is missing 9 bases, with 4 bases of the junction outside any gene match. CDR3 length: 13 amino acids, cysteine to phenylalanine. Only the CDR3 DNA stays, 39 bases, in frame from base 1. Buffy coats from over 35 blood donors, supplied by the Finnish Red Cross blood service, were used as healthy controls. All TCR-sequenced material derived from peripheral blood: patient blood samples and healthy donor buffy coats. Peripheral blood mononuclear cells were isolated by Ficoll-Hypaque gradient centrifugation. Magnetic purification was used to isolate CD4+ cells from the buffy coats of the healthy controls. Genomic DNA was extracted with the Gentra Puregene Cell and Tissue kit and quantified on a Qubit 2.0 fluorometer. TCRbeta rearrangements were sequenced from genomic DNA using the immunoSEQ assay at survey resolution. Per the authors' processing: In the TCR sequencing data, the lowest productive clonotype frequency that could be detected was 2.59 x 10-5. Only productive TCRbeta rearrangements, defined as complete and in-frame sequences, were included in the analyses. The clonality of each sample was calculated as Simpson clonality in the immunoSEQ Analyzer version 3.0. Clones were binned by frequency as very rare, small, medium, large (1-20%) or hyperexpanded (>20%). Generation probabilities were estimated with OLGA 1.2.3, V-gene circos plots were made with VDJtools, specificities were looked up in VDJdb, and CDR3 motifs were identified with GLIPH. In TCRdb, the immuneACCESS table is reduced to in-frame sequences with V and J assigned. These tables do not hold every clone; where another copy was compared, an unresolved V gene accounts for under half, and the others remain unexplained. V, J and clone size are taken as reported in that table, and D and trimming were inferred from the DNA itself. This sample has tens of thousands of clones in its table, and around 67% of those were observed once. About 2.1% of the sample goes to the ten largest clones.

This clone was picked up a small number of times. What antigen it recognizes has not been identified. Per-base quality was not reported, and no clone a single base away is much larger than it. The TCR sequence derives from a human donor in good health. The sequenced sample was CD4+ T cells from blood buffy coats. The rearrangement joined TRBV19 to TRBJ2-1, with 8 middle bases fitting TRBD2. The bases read TGTGCCAGTAGTATTGAGCGGGGGCTTGAGCAGTTCTTC. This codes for CASSIERGLEQFF.